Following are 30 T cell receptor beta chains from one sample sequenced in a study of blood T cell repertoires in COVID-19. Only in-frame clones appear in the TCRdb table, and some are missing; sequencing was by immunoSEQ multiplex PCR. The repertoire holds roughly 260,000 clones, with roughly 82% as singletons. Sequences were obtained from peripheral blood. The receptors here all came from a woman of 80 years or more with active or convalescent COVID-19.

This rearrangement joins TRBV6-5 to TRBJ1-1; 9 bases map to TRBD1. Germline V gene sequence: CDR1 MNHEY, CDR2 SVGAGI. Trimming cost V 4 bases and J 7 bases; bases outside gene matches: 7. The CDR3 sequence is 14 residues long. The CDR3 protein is CASSSPGTGNEAFF. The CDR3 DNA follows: TGTGCCAGCAGTTCACCCGGGACAGGGAATGAAGCTTTCTTT.

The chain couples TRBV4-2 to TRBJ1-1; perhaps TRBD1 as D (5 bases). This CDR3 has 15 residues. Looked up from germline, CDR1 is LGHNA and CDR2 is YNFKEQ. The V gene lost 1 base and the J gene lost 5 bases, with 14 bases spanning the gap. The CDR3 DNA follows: TGTGCCAGCAGCCAAGGGGACTGGTCCCGGACTGAAGCTTTCTTT. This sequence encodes CASSQGDWSRTEAFF.

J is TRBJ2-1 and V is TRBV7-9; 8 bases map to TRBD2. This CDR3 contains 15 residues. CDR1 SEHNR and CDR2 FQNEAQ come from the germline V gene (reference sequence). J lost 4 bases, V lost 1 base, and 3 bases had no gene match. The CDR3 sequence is CASSLGASGYNEQFF. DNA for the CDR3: TGTGCCAGCAGCTTAGGGGCTAGCGGGTACAATGAGCAGTTCTTC. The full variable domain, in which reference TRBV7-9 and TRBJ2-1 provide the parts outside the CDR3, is DTGVSQNPRHKITKRGQNVTFRCDPISEHNRLYWYRQTLGQGPEFLTYFQNEAQLEKSRLLSDRFSAERPKGSFSTLEIQRTEQGDSAMYLCASSLGASGYNEQFFGPGTRLTVL.

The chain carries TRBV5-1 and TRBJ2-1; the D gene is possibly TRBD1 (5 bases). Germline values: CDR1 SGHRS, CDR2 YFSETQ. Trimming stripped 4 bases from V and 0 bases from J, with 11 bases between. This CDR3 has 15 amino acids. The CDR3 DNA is TGCGCCAGCAGCCGAGACAGTAGCTCCTACAATGAGCAGTTCTTC. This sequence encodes CASSRDSSSYNEQFF.

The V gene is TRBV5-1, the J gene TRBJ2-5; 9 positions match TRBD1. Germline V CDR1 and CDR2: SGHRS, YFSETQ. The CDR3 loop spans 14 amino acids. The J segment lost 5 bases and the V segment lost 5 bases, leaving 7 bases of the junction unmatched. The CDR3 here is CASRPQGAGETQYF. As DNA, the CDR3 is TGCGCCAGCAGACCACAGGGGGCGGGGGAGACCCAGTACTTC. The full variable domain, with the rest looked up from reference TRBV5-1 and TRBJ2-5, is KAGVTQTPRYLIKTRGQQVTLSCSPISGHRSVSWYQQTPGQGLQFLFEYFSETQRNKGNFPGRFSGRQFSNSRSEMNVSTLELGDSALYLCASRPQGAGETQYFGPGTRLLVL.

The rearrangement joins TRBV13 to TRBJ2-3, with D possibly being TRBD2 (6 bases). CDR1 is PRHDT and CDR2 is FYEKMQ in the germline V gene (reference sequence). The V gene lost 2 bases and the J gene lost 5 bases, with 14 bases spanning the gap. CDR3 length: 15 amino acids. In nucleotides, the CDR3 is TGTGCCAGCAGCTTACTGTTATCCGGGAGAGATACGCAGTATTTT. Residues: CASSLLLSGRDTQYF.

CDR3 bases: TGCGCCAGCAGGAGACAGGGTGAGGTTCGAGAGACCCAGTACTTC. Protein sequence: CASRRQGEVRETQYF. V usage is TRBV10-2 and J usage is TRBJ2-5; 7 bases are shared with TRBD1. Per germline, CDR1 WSHSY and CDR2 SAAADI. The CDR3 consists of 15 residues. Germline trimming cut 6 bases from V and 4 bases from J; bases unmatched to any gene: 11.

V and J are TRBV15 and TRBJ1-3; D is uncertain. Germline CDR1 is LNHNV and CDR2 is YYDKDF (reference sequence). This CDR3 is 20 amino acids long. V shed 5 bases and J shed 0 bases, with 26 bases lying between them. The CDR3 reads CATSQRAGKTSRVSGNTIYF. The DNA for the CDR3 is TGTGCCACCAGCCAGAGGGCGGGCAAGACCTCGAGAGTCTCTGGAAACACCATATATTTT.

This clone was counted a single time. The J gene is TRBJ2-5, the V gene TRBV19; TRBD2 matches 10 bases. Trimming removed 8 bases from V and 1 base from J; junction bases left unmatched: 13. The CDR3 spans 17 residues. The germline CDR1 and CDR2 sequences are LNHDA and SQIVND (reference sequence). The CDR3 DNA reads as TGTGCCAGTGCCCCCCCGGCTAGCGGGGGTTTCCAAGAGACCCAGTACTTC. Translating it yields CASAPPASGGFQETQYF. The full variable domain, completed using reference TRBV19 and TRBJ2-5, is DGGITQSPKYLFRKEGQNVTLSCEQNLNHDAMYWYRQDPGQGLRLIYYSQIVNDFQKGDIAEGYSVSREKKESFPLTVTSAQKNPTAFYLCASAPPASGGFQETQYFGPGTRLLVL.

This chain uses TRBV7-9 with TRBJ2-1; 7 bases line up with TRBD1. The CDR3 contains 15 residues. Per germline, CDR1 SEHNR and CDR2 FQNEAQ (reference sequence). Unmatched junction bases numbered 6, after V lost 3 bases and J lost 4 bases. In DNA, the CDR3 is TGTGCCAGCAGCTTGCTCGGACAGGAGTACAATGAGCAGTTCTTC. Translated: CASSLLGQEYNEQFF. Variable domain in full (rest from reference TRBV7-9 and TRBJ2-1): DTGVSQNPRHKITKRGQNVTFRCDPISEHNRLYWYRQTLGQGPEFLTYFQNEAQLEKSRLLSDRFSAERPKGSFSTLEIQRTEQGDSAMYLCASSLLGQEYNEQFFGPGTRLTVL.

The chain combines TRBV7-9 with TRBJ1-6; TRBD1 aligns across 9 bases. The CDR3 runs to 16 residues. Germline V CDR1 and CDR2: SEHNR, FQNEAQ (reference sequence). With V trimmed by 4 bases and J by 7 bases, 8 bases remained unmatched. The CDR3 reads CASSSTSGQGNSPLHF. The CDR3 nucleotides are TGTGCCAGCAGCTCGACGTCCGGACAGGGGAATTCACCCCTCCACTTT.

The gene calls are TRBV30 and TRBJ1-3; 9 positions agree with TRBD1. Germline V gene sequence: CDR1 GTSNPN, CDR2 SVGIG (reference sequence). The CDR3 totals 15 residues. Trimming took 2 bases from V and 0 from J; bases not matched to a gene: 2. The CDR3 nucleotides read TGTGCCTGGAGTCGGGACAGGGCCTCTGGAAACACCATATATTTT. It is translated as CAWSRDRASGNTIYF.

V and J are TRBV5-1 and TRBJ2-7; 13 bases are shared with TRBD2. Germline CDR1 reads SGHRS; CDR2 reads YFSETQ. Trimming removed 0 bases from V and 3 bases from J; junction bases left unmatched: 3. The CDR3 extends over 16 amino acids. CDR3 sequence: CASSLAGTSGNYEQYF. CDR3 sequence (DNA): TGCGCCAGCAGCTTGGCCGGGACTAGCGGGAACTACGAGCAGTACTTC.

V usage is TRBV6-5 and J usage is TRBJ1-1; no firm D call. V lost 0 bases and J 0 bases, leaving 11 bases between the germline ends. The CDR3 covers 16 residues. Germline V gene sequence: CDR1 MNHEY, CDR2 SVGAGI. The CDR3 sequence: CASSYSKRSMNTEAFF. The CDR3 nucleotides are TGTGCCAGCAGTTACTCGAAGAGGTCTATGAACACTGAAGCTTTCTTT.

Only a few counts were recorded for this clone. This chain's CDR3 is CASSLNTGELFF. The CDR3 DNA follows: TGTGCCAGCAGTCTTAACACCGGGGAGCTGTTTTTT. V and J are TRBV12-3 or TRBV12-4 and TRBJ2-2; D is unclear. The CDR3 contains 12 residues. V lost 5 bases and J lost 2, with 3 bases in between.

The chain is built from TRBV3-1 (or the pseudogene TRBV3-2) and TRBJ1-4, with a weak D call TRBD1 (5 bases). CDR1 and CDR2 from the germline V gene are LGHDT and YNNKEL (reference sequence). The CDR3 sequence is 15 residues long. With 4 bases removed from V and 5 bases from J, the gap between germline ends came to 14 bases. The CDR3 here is CASSRRRGGNEKLFF. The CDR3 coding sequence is TGTGCCAGCAGCCGTCGCCGGGGGGGGAATGAAAAACTGTTTTTT.

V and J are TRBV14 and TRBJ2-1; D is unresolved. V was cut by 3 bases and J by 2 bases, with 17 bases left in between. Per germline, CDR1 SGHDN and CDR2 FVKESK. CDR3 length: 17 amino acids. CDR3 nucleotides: TGTGCCAGCAGCCATCGTCCCGGATGGGCCGCCTACAATGAGCAGTTCTTC. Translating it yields CASSHRPGWAAYNEQFF.

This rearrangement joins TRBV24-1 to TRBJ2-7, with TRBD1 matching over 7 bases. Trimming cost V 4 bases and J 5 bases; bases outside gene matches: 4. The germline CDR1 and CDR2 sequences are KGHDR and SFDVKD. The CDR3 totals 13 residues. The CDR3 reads CATSDPTGNEQYF. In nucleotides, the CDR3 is TGTGCCACCAGTGACCCGACAGGGAACGAGCAGTACTTC.

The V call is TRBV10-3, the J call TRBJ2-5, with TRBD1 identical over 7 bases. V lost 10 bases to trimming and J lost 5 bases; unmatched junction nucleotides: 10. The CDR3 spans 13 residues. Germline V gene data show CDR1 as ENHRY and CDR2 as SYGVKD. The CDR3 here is CATATGDRETQYF. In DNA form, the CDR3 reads TGTGCCACCGCCACAGGGGATCGGGAGACCCAGTACTTC.

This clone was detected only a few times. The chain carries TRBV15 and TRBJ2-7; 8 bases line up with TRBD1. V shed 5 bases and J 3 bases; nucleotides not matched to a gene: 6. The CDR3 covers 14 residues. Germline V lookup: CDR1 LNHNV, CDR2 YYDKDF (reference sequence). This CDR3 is CATSEDREYYEQYF. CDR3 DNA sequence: TGTGCCACCAGCGAGGACAGGGAATACTACGAGCAGTACTTC.

CDR3 region: CASSLGRGADTDTQYF. Written as DNA, the CDR3 is TGTGCCAGCAGCTTAGGACGGGGGGCCGACACAGATACGCAGTATTTT. The V and J genes are TRBV11-2 and TRBJ2-3, with D perhaps TRBD2 (7 bases). The CDR3 runs to 16 residues. The V and J ends lost 1 base and 2 bases respectively, with 13 bases between them. Germline values: CDR1 SGHAT, CDR2 FQNNGV. The complete variable domain, with remaining parts taken from reference TRBV11-2 and TRBJ2-3, reads EAGVAQSPRYKIIEKRQSVAFWCNPISGHATLYWYQQILGQGPKLLIQFQNNGVVDDSQLPKDRFSAERLKGVDSTLKIQPAKLEDSAVYLCASSLGRGADTDTQYFGPGTRLTVL.

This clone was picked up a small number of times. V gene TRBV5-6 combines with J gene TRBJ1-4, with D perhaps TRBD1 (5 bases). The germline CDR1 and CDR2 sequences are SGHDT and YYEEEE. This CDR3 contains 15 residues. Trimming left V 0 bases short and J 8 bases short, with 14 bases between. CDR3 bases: TGTGCCAGCAGCTTGGGTGCATCCGGGGGAGAAAAACTGTTTTTT. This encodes CASSLGASGGEKLFF.

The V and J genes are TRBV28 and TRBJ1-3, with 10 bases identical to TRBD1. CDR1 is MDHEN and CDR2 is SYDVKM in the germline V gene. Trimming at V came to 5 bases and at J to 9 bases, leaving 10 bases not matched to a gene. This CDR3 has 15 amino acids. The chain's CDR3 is CASSHRQGAIGTIYF. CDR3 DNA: TGTGCCAGCAGTCACCGACAGGGGGCTATCGGCACCATATATTTT.

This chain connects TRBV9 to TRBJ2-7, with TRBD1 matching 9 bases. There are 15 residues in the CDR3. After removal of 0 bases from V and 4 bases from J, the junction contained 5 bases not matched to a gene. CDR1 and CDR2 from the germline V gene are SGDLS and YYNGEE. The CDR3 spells CASSVGTGVGYEQYF. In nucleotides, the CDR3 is TGTGCCAGCAGCGTAGGGACAGGGGTAGGGTACGAGCAGTACTTC.

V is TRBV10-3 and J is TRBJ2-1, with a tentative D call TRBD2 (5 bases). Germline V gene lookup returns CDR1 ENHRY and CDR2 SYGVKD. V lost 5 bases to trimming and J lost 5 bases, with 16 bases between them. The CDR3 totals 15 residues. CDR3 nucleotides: TGTGCCATCAGTACACCTCCATCCGGGGACAATGAGCAGTTCTTC. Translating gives CAISTPPSGDNEQFF.

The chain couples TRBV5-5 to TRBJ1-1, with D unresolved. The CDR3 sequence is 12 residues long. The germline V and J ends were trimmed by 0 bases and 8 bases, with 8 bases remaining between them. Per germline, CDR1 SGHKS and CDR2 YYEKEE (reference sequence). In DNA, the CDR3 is TGTGCCAGCAGCTTGGATATCGGGGAAGCTTTCTTT. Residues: CASSLDIGEAFF.

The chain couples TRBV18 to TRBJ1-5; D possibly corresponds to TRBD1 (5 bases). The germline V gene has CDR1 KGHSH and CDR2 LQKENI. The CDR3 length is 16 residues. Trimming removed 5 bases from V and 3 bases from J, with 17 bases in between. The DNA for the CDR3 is TGTGCCAGCTCAGGGATGGGGGGTGCGCACAATCAGCCCCAGCATTTT. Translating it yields CASSGMGGAHNQPQHF.

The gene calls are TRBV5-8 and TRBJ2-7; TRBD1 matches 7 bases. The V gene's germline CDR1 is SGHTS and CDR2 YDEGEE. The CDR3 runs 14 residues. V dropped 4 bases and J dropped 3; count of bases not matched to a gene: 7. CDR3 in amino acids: CASSHRQGFYEQYF. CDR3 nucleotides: TGTGCCAGCAGCCATCGACAGGGTTTCTACGAGCAGTACTTC.

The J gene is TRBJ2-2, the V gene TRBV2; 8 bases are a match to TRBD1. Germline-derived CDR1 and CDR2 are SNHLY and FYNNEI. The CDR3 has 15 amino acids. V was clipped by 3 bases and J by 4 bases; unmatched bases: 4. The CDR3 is CASSDRDRTTGELFF. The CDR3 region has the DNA TGTGCCAGCAGTGACCGGGACAGGACCACCGGGGAGCTGTTTTTT.

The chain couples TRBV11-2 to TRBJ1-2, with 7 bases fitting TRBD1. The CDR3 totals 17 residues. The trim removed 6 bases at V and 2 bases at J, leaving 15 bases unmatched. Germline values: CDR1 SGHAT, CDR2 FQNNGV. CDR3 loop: CASSNPGQTTRNYGYTF. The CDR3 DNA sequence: TGTGCCAGCAGTAACCCGGGACAGACGACCAGAAACTATGGCTACACCTTC.